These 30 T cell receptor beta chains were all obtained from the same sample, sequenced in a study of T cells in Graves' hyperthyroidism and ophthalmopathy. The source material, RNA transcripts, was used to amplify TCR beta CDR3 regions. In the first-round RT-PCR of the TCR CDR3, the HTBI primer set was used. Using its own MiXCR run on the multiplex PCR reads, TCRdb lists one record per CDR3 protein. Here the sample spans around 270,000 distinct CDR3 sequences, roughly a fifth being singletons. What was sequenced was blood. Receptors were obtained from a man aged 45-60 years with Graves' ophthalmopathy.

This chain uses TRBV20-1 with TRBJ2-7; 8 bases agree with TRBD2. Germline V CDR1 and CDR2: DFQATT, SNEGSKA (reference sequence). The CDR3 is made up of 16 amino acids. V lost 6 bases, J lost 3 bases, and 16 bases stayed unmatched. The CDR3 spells CSARPGYPSGGYEQYF. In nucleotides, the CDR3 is TGCAGTGCGCGGCCTGGCTACCCCAGCGGGGGCTACGAGCAGTACTTC.

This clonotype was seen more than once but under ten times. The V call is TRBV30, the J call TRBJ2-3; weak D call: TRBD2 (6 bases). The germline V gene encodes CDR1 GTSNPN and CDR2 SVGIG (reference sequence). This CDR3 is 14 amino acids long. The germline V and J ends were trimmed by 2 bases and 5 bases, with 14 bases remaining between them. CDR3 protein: CAWSRGGPRDTQYF. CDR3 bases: TGTGCCTGGAGTCGTGGAGGGCCGAGAGATACGCAGTATTTT.

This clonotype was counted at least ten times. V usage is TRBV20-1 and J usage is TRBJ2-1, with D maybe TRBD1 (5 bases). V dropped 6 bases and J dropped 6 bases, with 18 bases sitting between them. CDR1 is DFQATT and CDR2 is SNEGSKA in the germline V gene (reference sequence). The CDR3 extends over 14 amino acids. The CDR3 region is CSAEGPGPGNEQFF. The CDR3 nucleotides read TGCAGTGCAGAAGGACCAGGGCCGGGCAATGAGCAGTTCTTC.

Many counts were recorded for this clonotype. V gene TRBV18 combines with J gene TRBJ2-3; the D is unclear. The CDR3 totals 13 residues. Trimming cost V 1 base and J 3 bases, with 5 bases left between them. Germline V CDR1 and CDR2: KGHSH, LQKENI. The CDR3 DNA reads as TGTGCCAGCTCACCACAGGGTACAGATACGCAGTATTTT. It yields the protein CASSPQGTDTQYF.

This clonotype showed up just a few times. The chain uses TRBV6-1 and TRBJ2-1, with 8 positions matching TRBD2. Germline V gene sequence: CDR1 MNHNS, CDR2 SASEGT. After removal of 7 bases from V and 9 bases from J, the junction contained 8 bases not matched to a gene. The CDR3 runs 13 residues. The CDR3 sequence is CASKTGGPSEQFF. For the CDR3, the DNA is TGTGCCAGCAAGACGGGAGGGCCGTCTGAGCAGTTCTTC.

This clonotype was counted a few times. The CDR3, as DNA: TGTGCCAGCAGCCCGAGGGGCCCGGGACTCACCGGGGAGCTGTTTTTT. Protein product: CASSPRGPGLTGELFF. The V call is TRBV11-2, the J call TRBJ2-2; D might be TRBD2 (6 bases). The CDR3 is made up of 16 amino acids. V was cut by 5 bases and J by 4 bases, with 17 bases left in between. Germline assignment: CDR1 SGHAT and CDR2 FQNNGV. The whole variable domain, filled in from reference TRBV11-2 and TRBJ2-2, reads EAGVAQSPRYKIIEKRQSVAFWCNPISGHATLYWYQQILGQGPKLLIQFQNNGVVDDSQLPKDRFSAERLKGVDSTLKIQPAKLEDSAVYLCASSPRGPGLTGELFFGEGSRLTVL.

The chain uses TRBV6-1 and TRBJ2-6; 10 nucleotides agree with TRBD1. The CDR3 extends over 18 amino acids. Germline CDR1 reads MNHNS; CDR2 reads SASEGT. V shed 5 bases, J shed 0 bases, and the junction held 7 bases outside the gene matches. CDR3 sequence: CASSPTGGSGSGANVLTF. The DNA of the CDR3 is TGTGCCAGCAGTCCGACAGGGGGCTCTGGCTCTGGGGCCAACGTCCTGACTTTC.

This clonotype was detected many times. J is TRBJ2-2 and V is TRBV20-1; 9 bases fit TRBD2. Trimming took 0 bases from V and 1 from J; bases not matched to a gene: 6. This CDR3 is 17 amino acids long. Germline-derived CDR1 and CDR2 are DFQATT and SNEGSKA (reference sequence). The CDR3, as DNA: TGCAGTGCTAGAGATTGGCTAGCGGGGCTGAACACCGGGGAGCTGTTTTTT. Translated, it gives CSARDWLAGLNTGELFF.

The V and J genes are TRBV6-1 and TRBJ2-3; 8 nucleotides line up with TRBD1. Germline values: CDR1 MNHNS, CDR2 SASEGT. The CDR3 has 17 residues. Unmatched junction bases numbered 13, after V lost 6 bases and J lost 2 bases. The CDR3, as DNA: TGTGCCAGCAGCAGAGGCGCAGGGGGCTCCTCCACAGATACGCAGTATTTT. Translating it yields CASSRGAGGSSTDTQYF.

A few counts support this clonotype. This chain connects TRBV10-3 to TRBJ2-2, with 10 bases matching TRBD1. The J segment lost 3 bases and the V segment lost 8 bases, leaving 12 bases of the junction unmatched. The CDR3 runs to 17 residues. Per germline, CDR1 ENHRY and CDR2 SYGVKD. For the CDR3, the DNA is TGTGCCATCGGGAATGAGACAGGGGGCGTTTACACCGGGGAGCTGTTTTTT. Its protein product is CAIGNETGGVYTGELFF.

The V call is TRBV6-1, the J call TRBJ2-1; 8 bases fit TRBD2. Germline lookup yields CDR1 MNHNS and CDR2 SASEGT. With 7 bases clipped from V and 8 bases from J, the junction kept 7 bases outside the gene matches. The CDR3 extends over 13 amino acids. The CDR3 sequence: CASMEREQHEQFF. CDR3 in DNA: TGTGCCAGCATGGAGCGGGAGCAACATGAGCAGTTCTTC.

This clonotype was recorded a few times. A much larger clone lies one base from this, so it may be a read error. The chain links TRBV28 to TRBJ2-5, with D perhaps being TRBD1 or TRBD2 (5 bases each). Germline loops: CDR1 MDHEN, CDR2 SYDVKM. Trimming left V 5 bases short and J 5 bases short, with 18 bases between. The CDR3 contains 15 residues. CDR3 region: CASSVDGLGTETQYF. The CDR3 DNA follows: TGTGCCAGCAGTGTAGACGGGTTAGGGACGGAGACCCAGTACTTC.

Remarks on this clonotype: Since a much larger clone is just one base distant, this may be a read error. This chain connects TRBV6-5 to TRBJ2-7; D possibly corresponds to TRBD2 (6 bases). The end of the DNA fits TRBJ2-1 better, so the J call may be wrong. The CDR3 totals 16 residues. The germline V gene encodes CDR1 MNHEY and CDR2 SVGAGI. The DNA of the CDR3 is TGTGCCAGCAGTTACTCCTTGGGTAGCGGAACCTACGAGCAGTTCTTC. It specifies CASSYSLGSGTYEQFF.

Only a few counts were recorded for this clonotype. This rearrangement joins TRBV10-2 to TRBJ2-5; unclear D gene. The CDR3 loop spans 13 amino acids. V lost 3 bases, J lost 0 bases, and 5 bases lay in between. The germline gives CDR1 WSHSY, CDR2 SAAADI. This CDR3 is CASSDQYQETQYF. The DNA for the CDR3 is TGCGCCAGCAGTGATCAGTACCAAGAGACCCAGTACTTC.

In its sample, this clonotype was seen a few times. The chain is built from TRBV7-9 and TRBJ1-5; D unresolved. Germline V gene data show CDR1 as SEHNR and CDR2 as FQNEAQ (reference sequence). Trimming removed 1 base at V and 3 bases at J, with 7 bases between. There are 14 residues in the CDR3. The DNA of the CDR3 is TGTGCCAGCAGCTTAGACAGTTACAATCAGCCCCAGCATTTT. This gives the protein CASSLDSYNQPQHF.

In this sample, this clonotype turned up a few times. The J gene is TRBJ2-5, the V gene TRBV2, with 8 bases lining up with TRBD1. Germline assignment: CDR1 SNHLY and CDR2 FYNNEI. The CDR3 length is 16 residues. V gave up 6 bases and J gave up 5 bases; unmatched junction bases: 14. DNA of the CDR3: TGTGCCAGCAGCACTGACCGACAGGGGTCGAAGGAGACCCAGTACTTC. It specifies CASSTDRQGSKETQYF.

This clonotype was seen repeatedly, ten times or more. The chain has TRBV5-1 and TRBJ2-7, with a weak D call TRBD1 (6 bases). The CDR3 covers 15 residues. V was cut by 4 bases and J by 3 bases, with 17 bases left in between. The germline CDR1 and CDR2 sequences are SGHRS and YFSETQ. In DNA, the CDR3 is TGCGCCAGCAGCCAGATCAACAGGGTTAACTACGAGCAGTACTTC. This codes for CASSQINRVNYEQYF.

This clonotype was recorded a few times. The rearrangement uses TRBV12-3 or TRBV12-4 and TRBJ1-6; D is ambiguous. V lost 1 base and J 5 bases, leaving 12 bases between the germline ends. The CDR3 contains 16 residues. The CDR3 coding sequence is TGTGCCAGCAGTTTAGGGCGCCGGCAGAATAATTCACCCCTCCACTTT. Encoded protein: CASSLGRRQNNSPLHF.

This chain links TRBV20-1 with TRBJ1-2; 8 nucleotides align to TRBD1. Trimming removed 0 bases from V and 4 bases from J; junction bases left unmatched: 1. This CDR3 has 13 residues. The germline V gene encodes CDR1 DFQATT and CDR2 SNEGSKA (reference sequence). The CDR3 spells CSARDTGGYGYTF. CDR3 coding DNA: TGCAGTGCTAGAGATACAGGGGGCTATGGCTACACCTTC.

The CDR3 nucleotides read TGCGCCAGCAGGGGAGGACAGGGGGAAAGGTCACCCCTCCACTTT. As protein: CASRGGQGERSPLHF. The chain couples TRBV5-1 to TRBJ1-6; 10 nucleotides line up with TRBD1. With V trimmed by 5 bases and J by 10 bases, 9 bases remained unmatched. Germline CDR1 and CDR2: SGHRS and YFSETQ. This CDR3 comprises 15 residues.

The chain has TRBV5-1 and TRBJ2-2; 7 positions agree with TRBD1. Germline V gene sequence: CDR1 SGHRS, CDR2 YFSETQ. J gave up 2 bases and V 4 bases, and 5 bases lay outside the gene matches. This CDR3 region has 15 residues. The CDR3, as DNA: TGCGCCAGCAGCACCCGACAGGGTAACACCGGGGAGCTGTTTTTT. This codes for CASSTRQGNTGELFF. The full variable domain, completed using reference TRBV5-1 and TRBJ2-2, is KAGVTQTPRYLIKTRGQQVTLSCSPISGHRSVSWYQQTPGQGLQFLFEYFSETQRNKGNFPGRFSGRQFSNSRSEMNVSTLELGDSALYLCASSTRQGNTGELFFGEGSRLTVL.

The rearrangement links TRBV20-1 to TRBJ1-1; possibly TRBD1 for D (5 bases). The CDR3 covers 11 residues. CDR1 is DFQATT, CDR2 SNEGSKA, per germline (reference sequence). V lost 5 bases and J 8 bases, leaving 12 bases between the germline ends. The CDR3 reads CSAGTDSEAFF. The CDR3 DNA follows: TGCAGTGCTGGTACAGACAGCGAAGCTTTCTTT.

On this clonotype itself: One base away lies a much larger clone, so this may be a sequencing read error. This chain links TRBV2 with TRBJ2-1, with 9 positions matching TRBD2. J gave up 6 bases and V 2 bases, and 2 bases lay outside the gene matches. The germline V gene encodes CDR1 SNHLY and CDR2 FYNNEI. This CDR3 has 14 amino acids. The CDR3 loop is CASSELAGSNEQFF. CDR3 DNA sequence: TGTGCCAGCAGTGAACTAGCGGGAAGCAATGAGCAGTTCTTC.

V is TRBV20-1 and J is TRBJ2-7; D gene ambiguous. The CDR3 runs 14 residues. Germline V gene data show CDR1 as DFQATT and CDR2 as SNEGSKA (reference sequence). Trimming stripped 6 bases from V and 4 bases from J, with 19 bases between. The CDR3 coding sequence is TGCAGTGCCGTCTCTCGGCCTTACCAGTACGAGCAGTACTTC. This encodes CSAVSRPYQYEQYF.

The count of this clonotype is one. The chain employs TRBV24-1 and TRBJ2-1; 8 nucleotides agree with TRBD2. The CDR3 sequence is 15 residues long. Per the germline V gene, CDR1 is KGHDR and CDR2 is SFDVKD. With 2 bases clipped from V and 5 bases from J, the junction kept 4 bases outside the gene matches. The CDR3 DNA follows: TGTGCCACCAGTGATTATCGAGCGGGAGACAATGAGCAGTTCTTC. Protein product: CATSDYRAGDNEQFF.

The CDR3 sequence is CASSPAGQGVYEQYF. The CDR3 DNA reads TGTGCCAGCAGCCCGGCGGGACAGGGGGTCTACGAGCAGTACTTC. The chain has TRBV5-6 and TRBJ2-7, with 11 positions matching TRBD1. V was clipped by 4 bases and J by 3 bases; unmatched bases: 6. Germline CDR1 reads SGHDT; CDR2 reads YYEEEE. The CDR3 is 15 amino acids. The complete variable domain, with remaining parts taken from reference TRBV5-6 and TRBJ2-7, reads DAGVTQSPTHLIKTRGQQVTLRCSPKSGHDTVSWYQQALGQGPQFIFQYYEEEERQRGNFPDRFSGHQFPNYSSELNVNALLLGDSALYLCASSPAGQGVYEQYFGPGTRLTVT.

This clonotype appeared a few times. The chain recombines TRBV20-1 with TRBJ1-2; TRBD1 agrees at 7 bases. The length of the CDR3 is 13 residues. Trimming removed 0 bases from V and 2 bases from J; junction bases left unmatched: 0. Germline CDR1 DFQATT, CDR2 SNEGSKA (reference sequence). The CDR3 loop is CSARDRGNYGYTF. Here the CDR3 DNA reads TGCAGTGCTAGAGACAGGGGGAACTATGGCTACACCTTC.

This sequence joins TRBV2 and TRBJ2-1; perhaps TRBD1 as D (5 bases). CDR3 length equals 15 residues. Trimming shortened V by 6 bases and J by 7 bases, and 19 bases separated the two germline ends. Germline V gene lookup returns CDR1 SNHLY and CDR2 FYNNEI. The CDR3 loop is CASRCRGPGCNEQFF. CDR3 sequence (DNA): TGTGCCAGCAGGTGTAGGGGTCCTGGGTGTAATGAGCAGTTCTTC. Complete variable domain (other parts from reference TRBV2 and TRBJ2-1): EPEVTQTPSHQVTQMGQEVILRCVPISNHLYFYWYRQILGQKVEFLVSFYNNEISEKSEIFDDQFSVERPDGSNFTLKIRSTKLEDSAMYFCASRCRGPGCNEQFFGPGTRLTVL.

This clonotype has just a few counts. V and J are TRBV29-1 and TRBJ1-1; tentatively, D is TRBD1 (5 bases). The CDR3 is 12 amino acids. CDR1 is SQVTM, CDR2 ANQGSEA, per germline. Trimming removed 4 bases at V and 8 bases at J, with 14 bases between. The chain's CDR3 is CSVAVGGSEAFF. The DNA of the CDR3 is TGCAGCGTTGCGGTGGGGGGATCCGAAGCTTTCTTT.

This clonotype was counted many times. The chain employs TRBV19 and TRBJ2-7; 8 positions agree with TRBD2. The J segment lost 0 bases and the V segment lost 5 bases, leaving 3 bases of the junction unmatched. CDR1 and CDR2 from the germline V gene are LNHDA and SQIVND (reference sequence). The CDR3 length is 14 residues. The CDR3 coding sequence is TGTGCCAGTAGTCGCGGGGGGAGCTCCTACGAGCAGTACTTC. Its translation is CASSRGGSSYEQYF.